These 22 T cell receptor beta chains were sequenced from one sample in a study of control samples from healthy donors and cancer patients. Profiling relied on immunoSEQ multiplex PCR, and the TCRdb table lists in-frame clones only, not all of them. In the table there are about 130,000 clones, 92% of which are singletons. Sequences were obtained from blood. The receptors originated from a woman aged 50 to 60 in good health.

CDR3 amino acids: CASSSTSGRVSYNEQFF. The CDR3 DNA reads as TGTGCCAGCAGCTCCACTAGCGGGAGGGTCTCCTACAATGAGCAGTTCTTC. The chain recombines TRBV7-9 with TRBJ2-1; 13 nucleotides line up with TRBD2. V lost 4 bases and J lost 0; bases outside the gene matches: 3. Germline CDR1 is SEHNR and CDR2 is FQNEAQ (reference sequence). This CDR3 is 17 amino acids long.

The chain joins TRBV30 to TRBJ2-7; TRBD1 or TRBD2 may be the D gene (6 bases each). The CDR3 is made up of 11 amino acids. Deletions cut 2 bases from V and 9 bases from J, with 11 bases between. From germline, CDR1 is GTSNPN and CDR2 SVGIG (reference sequence). The CDR3 sequence is CAWSSGAGQYF. The DNA for the CDR3 is TGTGCCTGGAGTTCGGGGGCTGGGCAGTACTTC.

The gene calls are TRBV5-1 and TRBJ2-3, with a weak D call TRBD1 (6 bases). The CDR3 runs to 15 residues. The V and J ends lost 0 bases and 2 bases respectively, with 10 bases between them. Germline values: CDR1 SGHRS, CDR2 YFSETQ. The DNA for the CDR3 is TGCGCCAGCAGCTTGGGAGGACAGCCCACAGATACGCAGTATTTT. This sequence encodes CASSLGGQPTDTQYF.

The chain links TRBV19 to TRBJ2-4; perhaps TRBD2 as D (5 bases). From germline, CDR1 is LNHDA and CDR2 SQIVND (reference sequence). The V end was cut by 8 bases, the J end by 7 bases, with 15 bases between. The CDR3 runs to 13 residues. The CDR3 DNA sequence: TGTGCCAGTGCACAGCCGGGAAGGAACATTCAGTACTTC. Residues: CASAQPGRNIQYF. Full variable domain (rest looked up from reference TRBV19 and TRBJ2-4): DGGITQSPKYLFRKEGQNVTLSCEQNLNHDAMYWYRQDPGQGLRLIYYSQIVNDFQKGDIAEGYSVSREKKESFPLTVTSAQKNPTAFYLCASAQPGRNIQYFGAGTRLSVL.

V is TRBV2 and J is TRBJ2-5; the D gene is possibly TRBD2 (5 bases). Trimming left V 1 base short and J 7 bases short, with 13 bases between. This CDR3 spans 14 amino acids. Germline CDR1 is SNHLY and CDR2 is FYNNEI. DNA of the CDR3: TGTGCCAGCAGTGAAGGGAACGTCCGGGGGACCCAGTACTTC. Its translation is CASSEGNVRGTQYF.

The chain is built from TRBV10-3 and TRBJ2-5, with 9 bases fitting TRBD1. J gave up 6 bases and V 5 bases, and 10 bases lay outside the gene matches. The germline V gene has CDR1 ENHRY and CDR2 SYGVKD. CDR3 length: 15 amino acids. The CDR3 DNA follows: TGTGCCATCAGTCCGGGACAGGGCCCCTTGCAGACCCAGTACTTC. Translation gives CAISPGQGPLQTQYF.

The chain uses TRBV28 and TRBJ2-5, with 10 bases lining up with TRBD2. The CDR3 is 17 residues long. V shed 3 bases and J 2 bases; nucleotides not matched to a gene: 9. CDR1 MDHEN and CDR2 SYDVKM come from the germline V gene. The CDR3 region is CASSFGLAGDQQETQYF. As DNA, the CDR3 is TGTGCCAGCAGTTTCGGTCTAGCGGGAGACCAACAAGAGACCCAGTACTTC.

The V gene is TRBV5-1, the J gene TRBJ2-7, with a tentative D call TRBD1 (6 bases). The germline V gene encodes CDR1 SGHRS and CDR2 YFSETQ. The CDR3 extends over 15 amino acids. The ends were cut back, 4 bases at V and 2 bases at J, with 16 bases in the middle. CDR3 coding DNA: TGCGCCAGCAGCCCCTCAGCAGGGGAGACCTACGAGCAGTACTTC. It codes for CASSPSAGETYEQYF.

In DNA form, the CDR3 reads TGCGCCAGCCTACCGGGACTAGCGGGGGTTGGATCCTACAATGAGCAGTTCTTC. Its translation: CASLPGLAGVGSYNEQFF. This chain links TRBV5-1 with TRBJ2-1, with TRBD2 matching 14 bases. CDR3 length equals 18 residues. V lost 7 bases to trimming and J lost 1 base; unmatched junction nucleotides: 10. Germline V gene data show CDR1 as SGHRS and CDR2 as YFSETQ.

The rearrangement joins TRBV11-2 to TRBJ2-1, with 11 bases lining up with TRBD2. With 2 bases clipped from V and 10 bases from J, the junction kept 13 bases outside the gene matches. The CDR3 has 17 residues. CDR1 SGHAT and CDR2 FQNNGV come from the germline V gene. The CDR3 sequence: CASSLQLLTSGSQEQFF. CDR3 in DNA: TGTGCCAGCAGCTTACAACTCCTCACTAGCGGGAGTCAAGAGCAGTTCTTC.

The V and J genes are TRBV7-2 and TRBJ2-7; 7 bases match TRBD2. V lost 0 bases and J lost 2; bases outside the gene matches: 1. The CDR3 loop spans 14 amino acids. Germline V gene sequence: CDR1 SGHTA, CDR2 FQGNSA. As DNA, the CDR3 is TGTGCCAGCAGCTTAGCGGGACTACCCTACGAGCAGTACTTC. It codes for CASSLAGLPYEQYF.

As DNA, the CDR3 is TGTGCAAGTCGATTTCCCTTCTATAGCAATCAGCCCCAGCATTTT. Encoded protein: CASRFPFYSNQPQHF. V and J are TRBV12-2 and TRBJ1-5. TRBV12-2 is reported as a pseudogene. CDR3 length: 15 residues.

This clone was found once. V is TRBV10-2 and J is TRBJ2-3; 7 bases agree with TRBD2. V shed 11 bases, J shed 6 bases, and the junction held 14 bases outside the gene matches. The CDR3 contains 14 residues. The germline CDR1 and CDR2 sequences are WSHSY and SAAADI. The CDR3 loop is CAPSSGGSSDTQYF. CDR3 in DNA: TGCGCCCCGAGCTCTGGCGGGAGTTCTGATACGCAGTATTTT.

This chain connects TRBV5-1 to TRBJ2-3, with D unclear. The CDR3 is made up of 14 amino acids. Germline V gives CDR1 SGHRS, CDR2 YFSETQ. Trimming took 2 bases from V and 1 from J, leaving 8 bases between them. CDR3 DNA sequence: TGCGCCAGCAGCTTTGAGATAGGCACAGATACGCAGTATTTT. Protein: CASSFEIGTDTQYF.

This chain joins TRBV5-4 and TRBJ2-2, with TRBD2 matching 8 bases. Germline trimming cut 4 bases from V and 7 bases from J; bases unmatched to any gene: 15. Germline-derived CDR1 and CDR2 are SGHNT and YYREEE (reference sequence). There are 17 residues in the CDR3. The CDR3, as DNA: TGTGCCAGCAGCCTGGTCGGGCGACGGGGGGGCCACGGGGAGCTGTTTTTT. Translation gives CASSLVGRRGGHGELFF.

A few counts support this clone. The chain has TRBV14 and TRBJ2-1, with 12 nucleotides matching TRBD2. The length of the CDR3 is 17 residues. The germline V gene encodes CDR1 SGHDN and CDR2 FVKESK. Trimming at V came to 0 bases and at J to 9 bases, leaving 9 bases not matched to a gene. The CDR3 DNA is TGTGCCAGCAGCCAAGATCATACAGGACTAGCGGGACGTGAGCAGTTCTTC. This gives the protein CASSQDHTGLAGREQFF. Based on the CDR3 plus reference TRBV14 and TRBJ2-1, the full variable domain is EAGVTQFPSHSVIEKGQTVTLRCDPISGHDNLYWYRRVMGKEIKFLLHFVKESKQDESGMPNNRFLAERTGGTYSTLKVQPAELEDSGVYFCASSQDHTGLAGREQFFGPGTRLTVL.

The V gene is TRBV11-3, the J gene TRBJ2-1; TRBD1 is a possible D gene (6 bases). The V end was cut by 5 bases, the J end by 0 bases, with 14 bases between. Germline V lookup: CDR1 SGHNT, CDR2 YENEEA. The CDR3 extends over 16 amino acids. The CDR3 reads CASSPAGQSSYNEQFF. The CDR3 coding sequence is TGTGCCAGCAGCCCCGCCGGACAGAGCTCCTACAATGAGCAGTTCTTC. Together with reference TRBV11-3 and TRBJ2-1, the CDR3 gives the full variable domain: EAGVVQSPRYKIIEKKQPVAFWCNPISGHNTLYWYLQNLGQGPELLIRYENEEAVDDSQLPKDRFSAERLKGVDSTLKIQPAELGDSAVYLCASSPAGQSSYNEQFFGPGTRLTVL.

Note on this clone: In the same sample, other DNA sequences code for this CDR3. The chain is built from TRBV5-6 and TRBJ2-3, with a possible D match to TRBD1 (5 bases). V lost 2 bases and J lost 1, with 5 bases in between. Germline-derived CDR1 and CDR2 are SGHDT and YYEEEE. There are 13 residues in the CDR3. The CDR3 loop is CASSLGGTDTQYF. CDR3 bases: TGTGCCAGCAGCTTAGGGGGCACAGATACGCAGTATTTT.

The rearrangement joins TRBV7-8 to TRBJ1-2; 11 nucleotides align to TRBD1. CDR3 length equals 14 residues. J gave up 7 bases and V 5 bases, and 6 bases lay outside the gene matches. Germline loops: CDR1 SGHVS, CDR2 FQNEAQ. CDR3 sequence reads: CASSTTGTGGGYTF. CDR3 nucleotides: TGTGCCAGCAGCACAACCGGGACAGGGGGTGGCTACACCTTC.

J is TRBJ1-1 and V is TRBV12-3 or TRBV12-4; D gene ambiguous. The CDR3 loop spans 13 amino acids. Trimming removed 6 bases from V and 1 base from J, with 9 bases in between. The CDR3 DNA reads TGTGCCAGCAGACGACCCGGGAACACTGAAGCTTTCTTT. This encodes CASRRPGNTEAFF.

V gene TRBV6-5 combines with J gene TRBJ1-6, with D possibly matching TRBD1 (5 bases). Trimming pared 4 bases from V and 10 bases from J, leaving 17 bases between. The CDR3 is 15 residues long. The germline CDR1 and CDR2 sequences are MNHEY and SVGAGI. The CDR3 DNA reads TGTGCCAGCAGTTCTGAGGTGACAGTTAAGTCACCCCTCCACTTT. Translated, it gives CASSSEVTVKSPLHF.

The chain carries TRBV19 and TRBJ1-1; perhaps TRBD1 as D (5 bases). The CDR3 length is 14 residues. Trimming removed 7 bases at V and 2 bases at J, with 14 bases between. Germline V gene lookup returns CDR1 LNHDA and CDR2 SQIVND (reference sequence). The CDR3 DNA follows: TGTGCCAGTATCCCGCTGGGACGAAACACTGAAGCTTTCTTT. Protein sequence: CASIPLGRNTEAFF.